These 32 T cell receptor beta chains share one sample of origin, sequenced in a study of beta chain features in type 1 diabetes. What was sequenced were expressed TCRB transcripts, since all of the isolated RNA had been reverse transcribed. Some clones are missing from TCRdb's copy, which holds only in-frame ones; the method was immunoSEQ multiplex PCR. The sample consists of approximately 150,000 clones, roughly 9.7% of them appearing once. Sequencing input: central memory CD4+ T cells from blood. The receptors originated from a woman in her thirties or forties in good health.

The chain uses TRBV18 and TRBJ1-4; tentative D call: TRBD1 (5 bases). The V end lost 3 bases, the J end lost 10 bases, and 15 bases lay between the germline ends. Germline V gives CDR1 KGHSH, CDR2 LQKENI. The CDR3 is made up of 14 amino acids. The chain's CDR3 is CASSPARDSGKLFF. CDR3 DNA: TGTGCCAGCTCACCCGCCAGGGATTCCGGAAAACTGTTTTTT.

The table lists this clone with a few counts. This chain connects TRBV10-3 to TRBJ2-3; TRBD1 agrees at 9 bases. The CDR3 is 12 amino acids. V was clipped by 4 bases and J by 10 bases; unmatched bases: 3. Germline V gene data show CDR1 as ENHRY and CDR2 as SYGVKD. CDR3 bases: TGTGCCATCAGTGTAGGACAGGGGCCGCAGTATTTT. Translation gives CAISVGQGPQYF.

This chain connects TRBV7-9 to TRBJ1-6, with D hard to call. V gave up 4 bases and J gave up 9 bases, with 10 bases separating them. This CDR3 region has 13 residues. Germline V gives CDR1 SEHNR, CDR2 FQNEAQ (reference sequence). CDR3 coding DNA: TGTGCCAGCAGCTCCCAAGTCAGTTCACCCCTCCACTTT. As protein: CASSSQVSSPLHF.

This clone turned up a few times. Here the CDR3 reads CASSFTFTGTGFKQYF. The CDR3 DNA sequence: TGTGCCAGCAGTTTTACTTTCACCGGGACAGGCTTTAAGCAGTACTTC. The V call is TRBV6-5, the J call TRBJ2-7, with TRBD1 matching 8 bases. The V gene's germline CDR1 is MNHEY and CDR2 SVGAGI. The length of the CDR3 is 16 residues. V was pared by 4 bases and J by 8 bases, with 16 bases of the junction left unmatched.

This clone was seen a few times. The chain is built from TRBV5-6 and TRBJ1-6, with a tentative D call TRBD1 (6 bases). Per germline, CDR1 SGHDT and CDR2 YYEEEE. This CDR3 contains 17 residues. V lost 4 bases and J 1 base, leaving 15 bases between the germline ends. As DNA, the CDR3 is TGTGCCAGCAGCCACGTCGGGGGGCGATCCTATAATTCACCCCTCCACTTT. Amino acids: CASSHVGGRSYNSPLHF.

The chain couples TRBV5-1 to TRBJ1-5; 12 bases line up with TRBD1. Germline assignment: CDR1 SGHRS and CDR2 YFSETQ. CDR3 length: 15 amino acids. The V and J ends lost 4 bases and 7 bases, in that order; junction bases with no gene match: 6. The CDR3: CASSVGTGGGQPQHF. The DNA for the CDR3 is TGCGCCAGCAGCGTGGGGACAGGGGGCGGGCAGCCCCAGCATTTT.

This clone has just a few counts. The rearrangement joins TRBV4-2 to TRBJ1-4; 8 bases map to TRBD1. CDR1 is LGHNA, CDR2 YNFKEQ, per germline. There are 14 residues in the CDR3. Trimming took 0 bases from V and 7 from J; bases not matched to a gene: 1. CDR3 nucleotide sequence: TGTGCCAGCAGCCAAGAGGGACAGGCTGAAAAACTGTTTTTT. It specifies CASSQEGQAEKLFF.

This clone was picked up a small number of times. The genes are TRBV2 and TRBJ2-5, with TRBD2 matching 15 bases. V trimming: 6 bases; J trimming: 5 bases; junction bases outside the gene matches: 7. CDR1 and CDR2 (germline): SNHLY, FYNNEI. The CDR3 totals 16 residues. CDR3 nucleotides: TGTGCCAGCAGGAGGACTAGCGGGGGGGAGCGGGAGACCCAGTACTTC. Its protein is CASRRTSGGERETQYF.

This clone was seen only a few times. The chain uses TRBV4-3 and TRBJ1-2, with D tentatively TRBD1 (6 bases). The CDR3 has 14 amino acids. Germline CDR1 and CDR2: LGHNA and YSLEER. V was shortened by 0 bases and J by 4 bases, with 9 bases between the two germline ends. The CDR3 here is CASSQDRGTYGYTF. The CDR3 DNA reads TGCGCCAGCAGCCAAGACAGGGGAACCTATGGCTACACCTTC.

The chain couples TRBV2 to TRBJ2-3, with TRBD2 as a possible D gene (7 bases). V lost 6 bases to trimming and J lost 1 base, with 20 bases between them. Germline CDR1 SNHLY, CDR2 FYNNEI. The CDR3 is made up of 17 amino acids. The CDR3 DNA is TGTGCCAGCAGCCCCAGTACAGGGCGGGGGCGCACAGATACGCAGTATTTT. This translates into CASSPSTGRGRTDTQYF.

The J gene is TRBJ2-6, the V gene TRBV7-8, with TRBD1 matching over 8 bases. The ends lost 5 bases at V and 0 bases at J; junction bases unmatched: 9. Germline loops: CDR1 SGHVS, CDR2 FQNEAQ. The CDR3 contains 18 residues. The DNA of the CDR3 is TGTGCCAGCAGCCACCGGGACAGGTCGAACTCTGGGGCCAACGTCCTGACTTTC. Translation gives CASSHRDRSNSGANVLTF.

This chain links TRBV9 with TRBJ2-1, with a tentative D call TRBD1 (5 bases). The germline V gene encodes CDR1 SGDLS and CDR2 YYNGEE. V was shortened by 0 bases and J by 9 bases, with 16 bases between the two germline ends. The CDR3 runs 15 residues. The CDR3 sequence: CASSVATLGVGEQFF. DNA for the CDR3: TGTGCCAGCAGCGTAGCGACCTTAGGGGTGGGTGAGCAGTTCTTC.

The chain recombines TRBV13 with TRBJ2-6; D is ambiguous. Trimming removed 1 base at V and 0 bases at J, with 7 bases between. This CDR3 region has 16 residues. Germline V gene lookup returns CDR1 PRHDT and CDR2 FYEKMQ (reference sequence). The CDR3: CASSLDQNSGANVLTF. The CDR3 DNA reads TGTGCCAGCAGCTTAGATCAGAACTCTGGGGCCAACGTCCTGACTTTC.

The V and J genes are TRBV7-2 and TRBJ2-7; the match to TRBD2 covers 8 bases. Germline loops: CDR1 SGHTA, CDR2 FQGNSA. V lost 4 bases, J lost 6 bases, and 14 bases stayed unmatched. The length of the CDR3 is 16 residues. The DNA for the CDR3 is TGTGCCAGCAGCTCTCAACCGGGGGGGCTTTACGGCGAGCAGTACTTC. Protein: CASSSQPGGLYGEQYF.

This clone was recorded many times. The chain is built from TRBV7-9 and TRBJ2-1; D is unresolved. CDR3 size: 11 residues. V gave up 5 bases and J gave up 8 bases, with 7 bases separating them. CDR1 and CDR2 (germline): SEHNR, FQNEAQ (reference sequence). Written as DNA, the CDR3 is TGTGCCAGCAGCCCCGTCTATGAGCAGTTCTTC. It encodes CASSPVYEQFF.

This clone was recorded at least ten times. This rearrangement joins TRBV10-3 to TRBJ2-1; D is undetermined. V lost 0 bases to trimming and J lost 0 bases, with 9 bases between them. Germline values: CDR1 ENHRY, CDR2 SYGVKD. There are 16 residues in the CDR3. The CDR3 DNA sequence: TGTGCCATCAGTGAGTCTGTCTCGAGCTCCTACAATGAGCAGTTCTTC. Protein product: CAISESVSSSYNEQFF.

The rearrangement uses TRBV18 and TRBJ2-4; 9 nucleotides agree with TRBD1. The germline CDR1 and CDR2 sequences are KGHSH and LQKENI. There are 16 residues in the CDR3. With 0 bases clipped from V and 3 bases from J, the junction kept 3 bases outside the gene matches. The CDR3 DNA is TGTGCCAGCTCACCACCGGGACAGGGTGACAAAAACATTCAGTACTTC. Translating gives CASSPPGQGDKNIQYF. Full variable domain (outside the CDR3, taken from reference TRBV18 and TRBJ2-4): NAGVMQNPRHLVRRRGQEARLRCSPMKGHSHVYWYRQLPEEGLKFMVYLQKENIIDESGMPKERFSAEFPKEGPSILRIQQVVRGDSAAYFCASSPPGQGDKNIQYFGAGTRLSVL.

The V and J genes are TRBV6-1 and TRBJ2-1; maybe TRBD2 (5 bases). The CDR3 has 13 amino acids. V lost 5 bases, J lost 14 bases, and 19 bases lay in between. CDR1 is MNHNS and CDR2 is SASEGT in the germline V gene. Here the CDR3 reads CASSPLTSKAEFF. In nucleotides, the CDR3 is TGTGCCAGCAGTCCACTTACTAGTAAGGCAGAGTTCTTC.

This chain joins TRBV7-8 and TRBJ1-2, with 9 bases matching TRBD1. Germline V gene sequence: CDR1 SGHVS, CDR2 FQNEAQ. The CDR3 loop spans 15 amino acids. With V trimmed by 4 bases and J by 7 bases, 10 bases remained unmatched. The CDR3: CASSSLQGAFSGYTF. CDR3 nucleotides: TGTGCCAGCAGCTCCCTACAGGGGGCGTTTTCTGGCTACACCTTC.

The chain links TRBV4-2 to TRBJ2-1, with D perhaps matching TRBD2 (6 bases). This CDR3 contains 17 residues. Germline V gene lookup returns CDR1 LGHNA and CDR2 YNFKEQ. The germline V and J ends were trimmed by 1 base and 7 bases, with 20 bases remaining between them. The CDR3 is CASSQGLVGGFSNEQFF. The DNA for the CDR3 is TGTGCCAGCAGCCAAGGTCTTGTGGGGGGATTTTCGAATGAGCAGTTCTTC.

This clone occurred many times. The V and J genes are TRBV5-1 and TRBJ1-6; D is perhaps TRBD1 (6 bases). Trimming took 7 bases from V and 8 from J, leaving 13 bases between them. This CDR3 comprises 13 residues. The germline gives CDR1 SGHRS, CDR2 YFSETQ. CDR3 nucleotide sequence: TGCGCCAGCCAGGGGAGCGTGGATTCACCCCTCCACTTT. Its translation is CASQGSVDSPLHF.

This clone was detected only a few times. V gene TRBV28 combines with J gene TRBJ1-5; 9 bases agree with TRBD1. There are 14 residues in the CDR3. Germline loops: CDR1 MDHEN, CDR2 SYDVKM. Losses at the gene ends were 6 bases for V and 4 bases for J; bases not matched to a gene: 4. The CDR3 DNA reads as TGTGCCAGCAGCCCCGGACAGGGGAATCAGCCCCAGCATTTT. As protein: CASSPGQGNQPQHF.

The rearrangement links TRBV19 to TRBJ1-1, with D unresolved. The CDR3 extends over 13 amino acids. Germline V gene lookup returns CDR1 LNHDA and CDR2 SQIVND (reference sequence). The ends were cut back, 1 base at V and 3 bases at J, with 6 bases in the middle. This CDR3 reads CASSIVQYTEAFF. DNA of the CDR3: TGTGCCAGTAGTATAGTTCAATACACTGAAGCTTTCTTT. The entire variable domain, with the rest obtained from reference TRBV19 and TRBJ1-1, is as follows: DGGITQSPKYLFRKEGQNVTLSCEQNLNHDAMYWYRQDPGQGLRLIYYSQIVNDFQKGDIAEGYSVSREKKESFPLTVTSAQKNPTAFYLCASSIVQYTEAFFGQGTRLTVV.

This clone was seen a few times. The chain has TRBV5-4 and TRBJ2-1, with 8 bases fitting TRBD1. There are 14 residues in the CDR3. V lost 4 bases, J lost 4 bases, and 4 bases stayed unmatched. Germline V lookup: CDR1 SGHNT, CDR2 YYREEE (reference sequence). In nucleotides, the CDR3 is TGTGCCAGCAGCCACACAGGGGGTTACAATGAGCAGTTCTTC. Encoded protein: CASSHTGGYNEQFF.

This clone occurred many times. The sample contains more than one DNA sequence encoding this CDR3. The CDR3 spells CSVEGATDTQYF. The CDR3 bases are TGCAGCGTTGAAGGGGCAACAGATACGCAGTATTTT. The V call is TRBV29-1, the J call TRBJ2-3; D is uncertain. CDR1 SQVTM and CDR2 ANQGSEA come from the germline V gene. V was shortened by 1 base and J by 3 bases, with 5 bases between the two germline ends. The CDR3 loop spans 12 amino acids.

This clone has just a few counts. V is TRBV29-1 and J is TRBJ2-5, with TRBD1 matching 8 bases. This CDR3 spans 13 amino acids. From germline, CDR1 is SQVTM and CDR2 ANQGSEA. Trimming cost V 5 bases and J 5 bases; bases outside gene matches: 7. In DNA, the CDR3 is TGCAGCGTTCTCCCCAACAGGGGGGAGACCCAGTACTTC. It translates to CSVLPNRGETQYF.

This clone was detected a few times. The chain has TRBV5-1 and TRBJ1-5, with D possibly being TRBD1 (6 bases). In germline, CDR1 is SGHRS, CDR2 YFSETQ. The V gene lost 4 bases and the J gene lost 4 bases, with 12 bases spanning the gap. The CDR3 is 14 residues long. The CDR3 DNA reads as TGCGCCAGCAGCCCGGACAGCGGTAATCAGCCCCAGCATTTT. Translated: CASSPDSGNQPQHF.

This clone has at least ten counts. V usage is TRBV10-3 and J usage is TRBJ2-3, with TRBD2 as a possible D gene (6 bases). CDR3 length: 14 residues. Germline CDR1 is ENHRY and CDR2 is SYGVKD. With 4 bases removed from V and 2 bases from J, the gap between germline ends came to 10 bases. Written as DNA, the CDR3 is TGTGCCATCAGTGTGGGGGGAAACACAGATACGCAGTATTTT. Its protein is CAISVGGNTDTQYF.

The chain links TRBV4-1 to TRBJ2-3; TRBD2 is a possible D gene (7 bases). The germline gives CDR1 MGHRA, CDR2 YSYEKL. This CDR3 comprises 14 residues. V was clipped by 5 bases and J by 3 bases, with 12 bases between them. CDR3 residues: CASSEGGVTDTQYF. The CDR3 region has the DNA TGCGCCAGCAGCGAAGGGGGGGTTACAGATACGCAGTATTTT.

This clone was detected only a few times. This chain uses TRBV18 with TRBJ2-7; 8 bases fit TRBD1. The ends lost 0 bases at V and 3 bases at J; junction bases unmatched: 4. Germline V gene data show CDR1 as KGHSH and CDR2 as LQKENI. The CDR3 is 15 residues long. The chain's CDR3 is CASSPPGTGYYEQYF. CDR3 DNA sequence: TGTGCCAGCTCACCACCAGGGACAGGTTACTACGAGCAGTACTTC.

The J gene is TRBJ2-1, the V gene TRBV6-1, with TRBD1 as a possible D gene (5 bases). CDR1 and CDR2 from the germline V gene are MNHNS and SASEGT. This CDR3 comprises 13 residues. With 6 bases removed from V and 10 bases from J, the gap between germline ends came to 16 bases. CDR3 amino acids: CASRPRQWQEQFF. CDR3 nucleotides: TGTGCCAGCAGACCCCGACAGTGGCAAGAGCAGTTCTTC.

This clone was seen more than once but under ten times. The J gene is TRBJ1-1, the V gene TRBV9; TRBD1 matches 10 bases. Germline V gene sequence: CDR1 SGDLS, CDR2 YYNGEE. CDR3 length: 15 amino acids. J lost 4 bases, V lost 4 bases, and 7 bases had no gene match. The CDR3 nucleotides read TGTGCCAGCAGCTCCCGACAGGGGGCCGGCACTGAAGCTTTCTTT. This translates into CASSSRQGAGTEAFF.